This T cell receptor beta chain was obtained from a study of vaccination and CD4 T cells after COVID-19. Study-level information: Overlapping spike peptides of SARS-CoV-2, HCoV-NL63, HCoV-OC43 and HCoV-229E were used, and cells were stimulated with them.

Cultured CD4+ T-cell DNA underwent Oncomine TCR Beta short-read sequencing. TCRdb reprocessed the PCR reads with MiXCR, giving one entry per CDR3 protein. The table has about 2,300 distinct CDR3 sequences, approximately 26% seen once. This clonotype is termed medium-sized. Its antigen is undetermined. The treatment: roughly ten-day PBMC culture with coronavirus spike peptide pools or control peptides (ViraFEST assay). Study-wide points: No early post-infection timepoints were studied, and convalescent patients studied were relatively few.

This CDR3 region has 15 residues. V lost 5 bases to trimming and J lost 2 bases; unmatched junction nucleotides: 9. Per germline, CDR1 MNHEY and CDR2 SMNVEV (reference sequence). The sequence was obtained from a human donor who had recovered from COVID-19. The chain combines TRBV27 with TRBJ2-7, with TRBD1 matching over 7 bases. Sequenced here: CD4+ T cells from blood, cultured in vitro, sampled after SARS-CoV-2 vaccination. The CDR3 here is CASSPISQGAYEQYF. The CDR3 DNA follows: TGTGCCAGCAGTCCCATCTCGCAGGGGGCCTACGAGCAGTACTTC.